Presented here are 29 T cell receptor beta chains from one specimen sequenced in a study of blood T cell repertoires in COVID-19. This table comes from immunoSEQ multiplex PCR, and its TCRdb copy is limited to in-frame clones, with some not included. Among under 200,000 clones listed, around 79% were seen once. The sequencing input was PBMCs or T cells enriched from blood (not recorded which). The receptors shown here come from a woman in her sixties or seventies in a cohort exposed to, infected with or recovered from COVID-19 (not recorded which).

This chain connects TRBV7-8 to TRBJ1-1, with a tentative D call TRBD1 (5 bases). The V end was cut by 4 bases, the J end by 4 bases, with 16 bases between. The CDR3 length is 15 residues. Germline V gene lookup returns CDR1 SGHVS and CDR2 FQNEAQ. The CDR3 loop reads CASSSFTGSRTEAFF. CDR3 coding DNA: TGTGCCAGCAGCTCGTTTACAGGTTCCCGCACTGAAGCTTTCTTT.

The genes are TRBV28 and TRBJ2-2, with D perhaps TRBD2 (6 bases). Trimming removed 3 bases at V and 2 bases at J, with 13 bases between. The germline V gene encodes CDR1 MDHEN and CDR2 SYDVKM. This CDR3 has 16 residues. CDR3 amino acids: CASSFIGLPNTGELFF. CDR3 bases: TGTGCCAGCAGTTTTATCGGACTACCAAACACCGGGGAGCTGTTTTTT.

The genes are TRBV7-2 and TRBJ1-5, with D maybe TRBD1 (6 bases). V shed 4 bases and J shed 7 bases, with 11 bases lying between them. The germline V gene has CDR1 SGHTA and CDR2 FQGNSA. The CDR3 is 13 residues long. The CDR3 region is CASSSQGKQPQHF. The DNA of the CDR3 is TGTGCCAGCAGCTCACAGGGAAAACAGCCCCAGCATTTT.

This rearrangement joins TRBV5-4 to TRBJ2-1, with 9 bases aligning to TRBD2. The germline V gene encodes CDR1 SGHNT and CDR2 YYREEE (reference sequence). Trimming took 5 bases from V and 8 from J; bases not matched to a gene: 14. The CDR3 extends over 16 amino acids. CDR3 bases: TGTGCCAGCAGTTATAACGGACTAGCGAGCGGGCATGAGCAGTTCTTC. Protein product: CASSYNGLASGHEQFF.

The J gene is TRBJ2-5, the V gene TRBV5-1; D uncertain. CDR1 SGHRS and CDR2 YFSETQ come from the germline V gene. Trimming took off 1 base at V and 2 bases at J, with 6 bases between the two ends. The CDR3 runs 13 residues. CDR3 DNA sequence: TGCGCCAGCAGCTTGACAGATCAAGAGACCCAGTACTTC. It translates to CASSLTDQETQYF. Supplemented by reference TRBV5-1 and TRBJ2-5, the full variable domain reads KAGVTQTPRYLIKTRGQQVTLSCSPISGHRSVSWYQQTPGQGLQFLFEYFSETQRNKGNFPGRFSGRQFSNSRSEMNVSTLELGDSALYLCASSLTDQETQYFGPGTRLLVL.

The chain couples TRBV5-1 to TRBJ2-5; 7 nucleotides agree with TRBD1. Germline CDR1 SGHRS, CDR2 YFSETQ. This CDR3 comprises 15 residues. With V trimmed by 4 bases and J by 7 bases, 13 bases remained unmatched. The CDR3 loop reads CASSPRGQGDGTQYF. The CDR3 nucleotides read TGCGCCAGCAGCCCTCGTGGGCAGGGGGATGGGACCCAGTACTTC.

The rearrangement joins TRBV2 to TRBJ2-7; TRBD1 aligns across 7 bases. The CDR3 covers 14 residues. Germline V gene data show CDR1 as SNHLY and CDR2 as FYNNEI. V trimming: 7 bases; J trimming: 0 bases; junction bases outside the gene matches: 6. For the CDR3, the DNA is TGTGCCAGCAAACGGACAGGCTTCTCCTACGAGCAGTACTTC. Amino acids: CASKRTGFSYEQYF.

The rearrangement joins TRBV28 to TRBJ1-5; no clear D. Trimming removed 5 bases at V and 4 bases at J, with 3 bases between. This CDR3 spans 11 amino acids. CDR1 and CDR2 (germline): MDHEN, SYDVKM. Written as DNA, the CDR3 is TGTGCCAGCAGTCTGAATCAGCCCCAGCATTTT. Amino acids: CASSLNQPQHF.

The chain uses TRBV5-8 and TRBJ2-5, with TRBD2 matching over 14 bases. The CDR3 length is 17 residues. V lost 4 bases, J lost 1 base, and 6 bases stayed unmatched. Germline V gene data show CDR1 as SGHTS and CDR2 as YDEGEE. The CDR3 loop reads CASSNRGTSGSQETQYF. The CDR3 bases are TGTGCCAGCAGCAACCGGGGGACTAGCGGGAGCCAAGAGACCCAGTACTTC.

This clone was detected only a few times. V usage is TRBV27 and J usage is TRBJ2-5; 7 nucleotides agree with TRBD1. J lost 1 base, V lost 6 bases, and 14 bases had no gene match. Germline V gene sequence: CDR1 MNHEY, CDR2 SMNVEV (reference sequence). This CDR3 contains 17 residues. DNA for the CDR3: TGTGCCAGCAGCAATAAAAAGACAGGGAATTCCCAAGAGACCCAGTACTTC. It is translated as CASSNKKTGNSQETQYF.

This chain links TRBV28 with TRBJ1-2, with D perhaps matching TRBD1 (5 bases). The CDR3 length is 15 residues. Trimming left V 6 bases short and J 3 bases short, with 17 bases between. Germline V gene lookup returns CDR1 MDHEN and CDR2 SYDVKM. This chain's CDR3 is CASSPGFDSHYGYTF. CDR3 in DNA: TGTGCCAGCAGCCCTGGCTTCGACAGTCACTATGGCTACACCTTC.

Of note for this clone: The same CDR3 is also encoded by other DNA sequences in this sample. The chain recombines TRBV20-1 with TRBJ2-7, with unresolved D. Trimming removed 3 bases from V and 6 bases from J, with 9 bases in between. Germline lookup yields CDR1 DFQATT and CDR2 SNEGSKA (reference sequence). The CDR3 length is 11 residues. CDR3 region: CSASRLGEQYF. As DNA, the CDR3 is TGCAGTGCTAGTAGACTGGGCGAGCAGTACTTC.

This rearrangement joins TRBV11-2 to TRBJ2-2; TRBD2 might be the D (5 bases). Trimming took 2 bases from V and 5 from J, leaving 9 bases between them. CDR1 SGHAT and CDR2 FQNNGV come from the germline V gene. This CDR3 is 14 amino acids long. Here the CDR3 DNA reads TGTGCCAGCAGCTTAAATCCGGGGACCGGGGAGCTGTTTTTT. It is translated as CASSLNPGTGELFF.

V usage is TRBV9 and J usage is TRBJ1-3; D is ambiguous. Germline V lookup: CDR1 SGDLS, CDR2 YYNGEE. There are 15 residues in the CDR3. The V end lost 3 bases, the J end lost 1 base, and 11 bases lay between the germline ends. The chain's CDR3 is CASSATPGSGNTIYF. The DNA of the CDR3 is TGTGCCAGCAGCGCGACCCCCGGGTCTGGAAACACCATATATTTT.

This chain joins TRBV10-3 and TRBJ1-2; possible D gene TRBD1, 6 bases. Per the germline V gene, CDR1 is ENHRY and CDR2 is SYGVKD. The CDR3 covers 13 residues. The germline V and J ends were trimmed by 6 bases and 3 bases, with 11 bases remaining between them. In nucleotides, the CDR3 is TGTGCCATCAGCCCACAGGGAGACTATGGCTACACCTTC. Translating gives CAISPQGDYGYTF.

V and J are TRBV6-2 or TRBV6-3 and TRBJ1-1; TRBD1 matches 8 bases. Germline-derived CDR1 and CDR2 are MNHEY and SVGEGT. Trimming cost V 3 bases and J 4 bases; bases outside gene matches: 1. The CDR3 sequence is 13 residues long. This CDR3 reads CASSYTGGTEAFF. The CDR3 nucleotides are TGTGCCAGCAGTTATACAGGGGGCACTGAAGCTTTCTTT.

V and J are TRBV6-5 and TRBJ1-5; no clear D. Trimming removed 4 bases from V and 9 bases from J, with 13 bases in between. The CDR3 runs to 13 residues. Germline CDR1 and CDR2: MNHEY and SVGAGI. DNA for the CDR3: TGTGCCAGCAGTTCATTTTCTGAGGTGCCCCAGCATTTT. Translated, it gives CASSSFSEVPQHF.

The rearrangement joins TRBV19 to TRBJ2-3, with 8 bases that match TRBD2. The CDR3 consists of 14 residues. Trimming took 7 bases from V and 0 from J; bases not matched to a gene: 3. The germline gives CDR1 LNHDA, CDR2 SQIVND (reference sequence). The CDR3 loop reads CASTPSGSTDTQYF. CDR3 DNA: TGTGCCAGTACCCCTAGCGGGAGCACAGATACGCAGTATTTT.

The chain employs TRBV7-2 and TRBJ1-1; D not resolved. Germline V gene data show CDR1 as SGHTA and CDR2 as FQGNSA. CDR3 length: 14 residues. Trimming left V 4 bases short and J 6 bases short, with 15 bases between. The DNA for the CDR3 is TGTGCCAGCAGCTCGAGGAGGGATTCCGCTGAAGCTTTCTTT. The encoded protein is CASSSRRDSAEAFF.

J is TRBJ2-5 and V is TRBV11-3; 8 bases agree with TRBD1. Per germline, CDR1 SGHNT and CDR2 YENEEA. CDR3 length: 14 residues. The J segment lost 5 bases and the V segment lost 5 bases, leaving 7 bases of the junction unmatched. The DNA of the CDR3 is TGTGCCAGCAGCCGATCCAGGGGGCAGGAGACCCAGTACTTC. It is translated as CASSRSRGQETQYF.

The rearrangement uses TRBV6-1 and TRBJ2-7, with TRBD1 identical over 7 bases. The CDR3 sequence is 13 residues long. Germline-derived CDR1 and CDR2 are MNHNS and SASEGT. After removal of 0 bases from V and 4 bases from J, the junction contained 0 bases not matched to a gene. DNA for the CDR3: TGTGCCAGCAGTGAAGCGGGACAGTACGAGCAGTACTTC. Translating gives CASSEAGQYEQYF.

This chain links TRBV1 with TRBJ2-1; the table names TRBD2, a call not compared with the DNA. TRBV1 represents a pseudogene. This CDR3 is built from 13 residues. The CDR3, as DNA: TGCACCAGCAGCCAGACTAGAGACAATGAGCAGTTCTTC. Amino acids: CTSSQTRDNEQFF.

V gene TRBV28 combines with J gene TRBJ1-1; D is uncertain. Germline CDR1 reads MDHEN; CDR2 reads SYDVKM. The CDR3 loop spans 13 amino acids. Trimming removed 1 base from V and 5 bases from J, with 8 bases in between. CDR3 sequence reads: CASSLYGRTEAFF. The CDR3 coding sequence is TGTGCCAGCAGTTTATACGGGAGGACTGAAGCTTTCTTT. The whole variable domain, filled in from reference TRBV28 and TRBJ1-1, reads DVKVTQSSRYLVKRTGEKVFLECVQDMDHENMFWYRQDPGLGLRLIYFSYDVKMKEKGDIPEGYSVSREKKERFSLILESASTNQTSMYLCASSLYGRTEAFFGQGTRLTVV.

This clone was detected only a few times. The CDR3 here is CASSPEGRGWDEQFF. The CDR3 DNA follows: TGTGCCAGCAGCCCAGAGGGCAGGGGTTGGGATGAGCAGTTCTTC. This chain uses TRBV11-3 with TRBJ2-1; D is perhaps TRBD1 (6 bases). Deletions cut 5 bases from V and 8 bases from J, with 19 bases between. Germline lookup yields CDR1 SGHNT and CDR2 YENEEA. The CDR3 is 15 residues long.

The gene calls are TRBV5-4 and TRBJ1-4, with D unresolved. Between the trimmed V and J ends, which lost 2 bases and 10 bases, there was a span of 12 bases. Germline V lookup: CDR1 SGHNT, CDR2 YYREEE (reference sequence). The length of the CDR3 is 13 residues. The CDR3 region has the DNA TGTGCCAGCAGCTTTCCGGGAGGACGAAAACTGTTTTTT. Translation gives CASSFPGGRKLFF.

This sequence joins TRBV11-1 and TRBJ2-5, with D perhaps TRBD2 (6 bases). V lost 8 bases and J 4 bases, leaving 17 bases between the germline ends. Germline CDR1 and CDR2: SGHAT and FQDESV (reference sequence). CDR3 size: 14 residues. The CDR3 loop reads CASGSGRGTETQYF. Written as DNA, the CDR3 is TGTGCCAGCGGCTCCGGACGGGGGACAGAGACCCAGTACTTC. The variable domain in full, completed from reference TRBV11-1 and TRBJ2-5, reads EAEVAQSPRYKITEKSQAVAFWCDPISGHATLYWYRQILGQGPELLVQFQDESVVDDSQLPKDRFSAERLKGVDSTLKIQPAELGDSAMYLCASGSGRGTETQYFGPGTRLLVL.

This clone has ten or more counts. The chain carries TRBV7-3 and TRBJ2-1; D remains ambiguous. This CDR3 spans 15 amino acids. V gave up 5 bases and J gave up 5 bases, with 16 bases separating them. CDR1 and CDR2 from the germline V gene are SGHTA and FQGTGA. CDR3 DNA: TGTGCCAGCAGCCCCCACTCCGGGTCCGACAATGAGCAGTTCTTC. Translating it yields CASSPHSGSDNEQFF.

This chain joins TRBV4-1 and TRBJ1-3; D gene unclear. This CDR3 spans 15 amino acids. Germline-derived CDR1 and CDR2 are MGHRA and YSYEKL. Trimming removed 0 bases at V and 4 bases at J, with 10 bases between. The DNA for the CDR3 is TGCGCCAGCAGCCAAGAGTCTGCAGGAGGAAACACCATATATTTT. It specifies CASSQESAGGNTIYF.

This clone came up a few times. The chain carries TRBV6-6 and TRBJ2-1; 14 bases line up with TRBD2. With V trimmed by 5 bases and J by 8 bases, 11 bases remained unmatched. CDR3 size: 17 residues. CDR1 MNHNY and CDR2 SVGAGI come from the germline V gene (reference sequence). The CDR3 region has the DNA TGTGCCAGCAGTCGCGCCCCCGGGACTAGCGGGAGTTATGAGCAGTTCTTC. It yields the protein CASSRAPGTSGSYEQFF.